The present T cell receptor beta chain was sequenced within a study of breast tumors, draining lymph nodes, adjacent tissues. Study observations and caveats: Tumor and nontumor repertoires were significantly more similar in luminal-like than in basal-like breast cancer. The lymph node origin of tumor T cells was framed as consistent with a hypothesis, not demonstrated.

From germline, CDR1 is SGDLS and CDR2 YYNGEE. The CDR3 runs 15 residues. Trimming at V came to 0 bases and at J to 6 bases, leaving 4 bases not matched to a gene. TCRdb called the multiplex PCR reads again in MiXCR, with one record for every CDR3 protein. The table lists about 63,000 distinct CDR3 sequences, less than 60% of them singletons. This clonotype was seen only once. Its target is unknown. Sequenced: breast tumor tissue. V is TRBV9 and J is TRBJ2-1, with 9 nucleotides matching TRBD2. This TCR was recovered from a female donor with breast cancer. Some clones in this sample may be carry-over from other donors' samples. The CDR3 protein is CASSVDLAGVNEQFF. In nucleotides, the CDR3 is TGTGCCAGCAGCGTAGATTTAGCGGGAGTCAATGAGCAGTTCTTC.